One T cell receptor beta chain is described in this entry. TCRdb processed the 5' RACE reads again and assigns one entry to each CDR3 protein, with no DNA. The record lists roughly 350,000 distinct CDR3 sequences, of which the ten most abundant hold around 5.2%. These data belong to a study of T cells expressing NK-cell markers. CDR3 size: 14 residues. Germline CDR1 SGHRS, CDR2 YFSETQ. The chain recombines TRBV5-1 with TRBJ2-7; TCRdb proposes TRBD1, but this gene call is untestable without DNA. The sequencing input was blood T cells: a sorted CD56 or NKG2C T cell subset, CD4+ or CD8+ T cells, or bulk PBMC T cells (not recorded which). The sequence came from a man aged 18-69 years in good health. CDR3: CASSGGTAEYEQYF.